A single TCR beta chain is shown here with its context. Its antigen is as yet unknown. Germline assignment: CDR1 LNHDA and CDR2 SQIVND (reference sequence). V gave up 7 bases and J gave up 7 bases, with 16 bases separating them. CDR3 length: 13 residues. This sample stems from a study of OX40 agonist ivuxolimab in advanced cancers. Study information: Every patient in dose escalation had hepatocellular carcinoma, melanoma, renal cell or head and neck cancer. Patients were under 90% male with ages roughly 20 to 90, mean approximately 62. Earlier treatment with anti-PD-1, anti-PD-L1 or anti-CTLA-4 was permitted, and 35% to 40% had received some. General study findings and limits: Patients who responded partially at 0.1-3.0 mg/kg showed clonal expansion ranking among the lowest.

Using immunoSEQ multiplex PCR, the repertoire was profiled, and TCRdb retains in-frame clones only, with some absent. The table lists about 70,000 clones, roughly 80% of them singletons, with 0.8% to 1.1% in the top ten. The source is an adult with an advanced solid tumor such as melanoma, head and neck, liver or kidney cancer. V and J are TRBV19 and TRBJ1-1; D is unresolved. This specimen was CD4+ or CD8+ T cells sorted from blood, taken in a trial of the OX40 agonist ivuxolimab. CDR3 loop: CASIISKTSEAFF. For the CDR3, the DNA is TGTGCCAGTATTATTTCCAAAACAAGTGAAGCTTTCTTT.